These 30 T cell receptor beta chains originate from one sample sequenced in a study of vaccination and CD4 T cells after COVID-19. The time point: late sampling 161 to 241 days after vaccination in a few convalescent patients. The treatment here: approximately 9-day PBMC culture with coronavirus spike peptide pools or control peptides (ViraFEST assay). Researchers used the Oncomine TCR Beta short-read assay to sequence DNA from cultured CD4+ T cells. TCRdb re-called the PCR reads with MiXCR, one entry per CDR3 protein. Of tens of thousands of distinct CDR3 sequences detected, about 30% appear once; the ten largest clones hold 11%. These TCRs are of unknown antigen specificity. Here the sequenced sample was CD4+ T cells from blood, cultured in vitro, taken about 7 months after SARS-CoV-2 vaccination. The receptors stem from a human donor who had recovered from COVID-19.

The CDR3 DNA follows: TGCAGCGTTGCGGGAGTGGGATTGAATGAGCAGTTCTTC. Translating gives CSVAGVGLNEQFF. This sequence joins TRBV29-1 and TRBJ2-1; the D gene is possibly TRBD2 (6 bases). V lost 4 bases and J 7 bases, leaving 14 bases between the germline ends. The CDR3 is made up of 13 amino acids. The germline V gene has CDR1 SQVTM and CDR2 ANQGSEA.

In its sample, this clonotype is medium-sized. The chain links TRBV7-9 to TRBJ1-2; 7 positions match TRBD1. J lost 8 bases, V lost 5 bases, and 14 bases had no gene match. CDR3 length equals 15 residues. The germline CDR1 and CDR2 sequences are SEHNR and FQNEAQ (reference sequence). The CDR3 DNA reads as TGTGCCAGCAGCCACCGGGACAGCGACGCTAAGGGCTACACCTTC. Its protein product is CASSHRDSDAKGYTF.

The rearrangement uses TRBV18 and TRBJ2-7; no clear D. The V end lost 2 bases, the J end lost 2 bases, and 10 bases lay between the germline ends. The CDR3 loop spans 14 amino acids. The germline CDR1 and CDR2 sequences are KGHSH and LQKENI. The CDR3 spells CASSPEAGPYEQYF. For the CDR3, the DNA is TGTGCCAGCTCACCAGAAGCAGGTCCCTACGAGCAGTACTTC.

The chain has TRBV6-1 and TRBJ1-2, with TRBD1 matching 7 bases. CDR1 MNHNS and CDR2 SASEGT come from the germline V gene. The CDR3 length is 14 residues. Trimming removed 5 bases from V and 4 bases from J; junction bases left unmatched: 7. The CDR3 DNA reads TGTGCCAGCAGTACTACTCAGGGGGGCTATGGCTACACCTTC. Protein product: CASSTTQGGYGYTF.

Turning to this clonotype: Sequence at one end of the junction differs from germline and may be a read error. Here the CDR3 reads CASEGRGHGVF. The CDR3 DNA is TGTGCCAGCGAAGGGAGGGGACACGGGGTCTTC. The chain couples TRBV2 to TRBJ2-1; a weak D match, TRBD2 (7 bases). The germline CDR1 and CDR2 sequences are SNHLY and FYNNEI. The CDR3 contains 11 residues.

V and J are TRBV20-1 and TRBJ1-5; D may be TRBD1 (5 bases). Germline loops: CDR1 DFQATT, CDR2 SNEGSKA (reference sequence). Trimming took off 1 base at V and 1 base at J, with 8 bases between the two ends. The CDR3 sequence is 14 residues long. CDR3 region: CSARAGGSNQPQHF. The DNA for the CDR3 is TGCAGTGCTAGAGCGGGGGGAAGCAATCAGCCCCAGCATTTT.

The V gene is TRBV7-2, the J gene TRBJ2-1, with unresolved D. Trimming removed 8 bases at V and 2 bases at J, with 7 bases between. Per the germline V gene, CDR1 is SGHTA and CDR2 is FQGNSA. The CDR3 contains 12 residues. The CDR3 spells CASEETYNEQFF. The CDR3 coding sequence is TGTGCCAGCGAGGAGACCTACAATGAGCAGTTCTTC.

The chain recombines TRBV6-4 with TRBJ2-7, with a weak D call TRBD2 (6 bases). Germline CDR1 is MRHNA and CDR2 is SNTAGT. This CDR3 spans 17 amino acids. V was cut by 0 bases and J by 1 base, with 16 bases left in between. The CDR3 DNA reads TGTGCCAGCAGTGACTCGAAATTAGCGGACTCTTCCTACGAGCAGTACTTC. Protein: CASSDSKLADSSYEQYF.

This clonotype turned up a few times. The rearrangement links TRBV10-3 to TRBJ2-7; no definite D call. CDR1 is ENHRY and CDR2 is SYGVKD in the germline V gene. This CDR3 contains 13 residues. Between the trimmed V and J ends, which lost 2 bases and 2 bases, there was a span of 7 bases. This CDR3 is CAISERNTYEQYF. The CDR3, as DNA: TGTGCCATCAGTGAGCGGAACACCTACGAGCAGTACTTC.

The chain recombines TRBV20-1 with TRBJ2-6, with a possible D match to TRBD2 (5 bases). From germline, CDR1 is DFQATT and CDR2 SNEGSKA (reference sequence). The CDR3 runs to 15 residues. V dropped 3 bases and J dropped 1 base, with 10 bases sitting between them. The CDR3 is CSASRSGSGANVLTF. In DNA, the CDR3 is TGCAGTGCTAGTAGGAGCGGATCTGGGGCCAACGTCCTGACTTTC.

This chain uses TRBV6-1 with TRBJ2-3; D tentatively reads TRBD1 or TRBD2 (5 bases each). Germline V lookup: CDR1 MNHNS, CDR2 SASEGT. The length of the CDR3 is 13 residues. Deletions cut 7 bases from V and 1 base from J, with 9 bases between. The CDR3 is CASKGSGTDTQYF. CDR3 DNA: TGTGCCAGCAAGGGGAGTGGCACAGATACGCAGTATTTT.

This clonotype was observed a few times. The chain couples TRBV20-1 to TRBJ1-2, with a tentative D call TRBD1 (5 bases). Germline V CDR1 and CDR2: DFQATT, SNEGSKA (reference sequence). This CDR3 is built from 18 residues. V was cut by 1 base and J by 4 bases, with 25 bases left in between. The CDR3 nucleotides read TGCAGTGCTAGAGTTAAGGGGCGCGAGTGGTTCCAAGGCTATGGCTACACCTTC. Its translation is CSARVKGREWFQGYGYTF.

The J gene is TRBJ1-6, the V gene TRBV5-4, with unresolved D. Trimming took off 4 bases at V and 8 bases at J, with 16 bases between the two ends. The CDR3 loop spans 15 amino acids. CDR1 and CDR2 from the germline V gene are SGHNT and YYREEE (reference sequence). CDR3 nucleotide sequence: TGTGCCAGCAGCCCATCGGACGGGCGTTATTCACCCCTCCACTTT. As protein: CASSPSDGRYSPLHF. Supplemented by reference TRBV5-4 and TRBJ1-6, the full variable domain reads ETGVTQSPTHLIKTRGQQVTLRCSSQSGHNTVSWYQQALGQGPQFIFQYYREEENGRGNFPPRFSGLQFPNYSSELNVNALELDDSALYLCASSPSDGRYSPLHFGNGTRLTVT.

This clonotype appeared a few times. This sequence joins TRBV6-1 and TRBJ1-2; unclear D gene. The germline V gene has CDR1 MNHNS and CDR2 SASEGT. V was cut by 5 bases and J by 8 bases, with 18 bases left in between. This CDR3 spans 14 amino acids. The CDR3 reads CASSPYSRVRGYTF. The CDR3, as DNA: TGTGCCAGCAGTCCCTACAGTAGGGTTCGGGGCTACACCTTC.

This clonotype was counted a few times. This chain joins TRBV20-1 and TRBJ2-7; no reliable D call. Trimming removed 1 base from V and 5 bases from J, with 24 bases in between. The CDR3 totals 17 residues. Germline V lookup: CDR1 DFQATT, CDR2 SNEGSKA (reference sequence). In DNA, the CDR3 is TGCAGTGCTAGAGGAGTTTTTGGGGATGGGGTTGAGCACGAGCAGTACTTC. Its translation: CSARGVFGDGVEHEQYF.

The chain has TRBV7-2 and TRBJ2-2; 8 bases line up with TRBD1. The CDR3 runs to 15 residues. CDR1 and CDR2 (germline): SGHTA, FQGNSA. J gave up 2 bases and V 6 bases, and 5 bases lay outside the gene matches. The CDR3 region is CASSRQGSNTGELFF. The CDR3 region has the DNA TGTGCCAGCAGTCGACAGGGGTCAAACACCGGGGAGCTGTTTTTT.

CDR3 in DNA: TGTGCCAGCAGACTAGGACTAGCGGGAGGCGAGCAGTACTTC. Translated: CASRLGLAGGEQYF. The chain has TRBV6-1 and TRBJ2-7, with 14 bases aligning to TRBD2. The CDR3 runs to 14 residues. Germline assignment: CDR1 MNHNS and CDR2 SASEGT. The junction had 4 bases not matched to a gene; V was cut back by 6 bases and J by 6 bases.

This clonotype was counted only a few times. The chain recombines TRBV20-1 with TRBJ2-3; D remains ambiguous. CDR3 length: 12 amino acids. Trimming cost V 6 bases and J 9 bases, with 16 bases left between them. Germline-derived CDR1 and CDR2 are DFQATT and SNEGSKA (reference sequence). As DNA, the CDR3 is TGCAGTGCCTTCCTAGGCCTAGTCACGCAGTATTTT. It codes for CSAFLGLVTQYF.

This chain joins TRBV24-1 and TRBJ2-7; TRBD1 aligns across 10 bases. The V gene end was trimmed by 5 bases and the J gene end by 7 bases; junction bases not matched to a gene: 4. The germline V gene encodes CDR1 KGHDR and CDR2 SFDVKD. There are 13 residues in the CDR3. The CDR3 nucleotides read TGTGCCACCAGTGGACAGGGGGCCGGAGAGCAGTACTTC. Translated, it gives CATSGQGAGEQYF.

Here the CDR3 reads CASSQIRGTGAGAEAFF. As DNA, the CDR3 is TGTGCCAGCAGCCAAATTCGGGGGACAGGGGCTGGGGCTGAAGCTTTCTTT. The V gene is TRBV4-2, the J gene TRBJ1-1; 10 bases are a match to TRBD1. The CDR3 runs 17 residues. Germline CDR1 and CDR2: LGHNA and YNFKEQ. V was clipped by 2 bases and J by 6 bases; unmatched bases: 12.

The chain uses TRBV20-1 and TRBJ2-1; the match to TRBD2 covers 11 bases. Germline V gene sequence: CDR1 DFQATT, CDR2 SNEGSKA (reference sequence). J was trimmed by 10 bases and V by 1 base; bases with no gene match: 9. The CDR3 covers 15 residues. In DNA, the CDR3 is TGCAGTGCTAGAGTCGAGACTAGCGGGGTTGAGGAGCAGTTCTTC. This codes for CSARVETSGVEEQFF.

The chain has TRBV10-3 and TRBJ2-1; 9 nucleotides align to TRBD2. Germline-derived CDR1 and CDR2 are ENHRY and SYGVKD. This CDR3 contains 11 residues. Germline trimming cut 6 bases from V and 14 bases from J; bases unmatched to any gene: 5. CDR3 amino acids: CAISAGGFEFF. The CDR3 DNA reads TGTGCCATCAGCGCGGGGGGGTTTGAGTTCTTC.

The V call is TRBV19, the J call TRBJ1-2, with 7 bases lining up with TRBD1. CDR3 length equals 15 residues. Germline CDR1 reads LNHDA; CDR2 reads SQIVND (reference sequence). The junction had 7 bases not matched to a gene; V was cut back by 4 bases and J by 2 bases. CDR3 sequence: CASSRAGQLNYGYTF. The CDR3 nucleotides read TGTGCCAGTAGTAGGGCGGGACAGTTAAACTATGGCTACACCTTC.

The V call is TRBV11-1, the J call TRBJ2-1; 8 bases line up with TRBD2. The CDR3 runs to 13 residues. V lost 5 bases and J lost 7; bases outside the gene matches: 4. Germline V CDR1 and CDR2: SGHAT, FQDESV (reference sequence). The CDR3 region has the DNA TGTGCCAGCAGCCCGGGGGGGAGGAATGAGCAGTTCTTC. Amino acids: CASSPGGRNEQFF.

V and J are TRBV30 and TRBJ2-5; TRBD2 is a possible D gene (6 bases). The CDR3 extends over 11 amino acids. Looked up from germline, CDR1 is GTSNPN and CDR2 is SVGIG (reference sequence). V lost 0 bases to trimming and J lost 8 bases, with 7 bases between them. This CDR3 is CAWSVGGTQYF. CDR3 in DNA: TGTGCCTGGAGTGTGGGGGGTACCCAGTACTTC.

The chain recombines TRBV10-3 with TRBJ2-5; D not certain. The CDR3 is made up of 14 amino acids. CDR1 is ENHRY, CDR2 SYGVKD, per germline. With 3 bases removed from V and 2 bases from J, the gap between germline ends came to 10 bases. This chain's CDR3 is CAISERRPQETQYF. The CDR3 bases are TGTGCCATCAGTGAACGTCGTCCTCAAGAGACCCAGTACTTC.

The CDR3 loop reads CASSLDRTSGISETQYF. The DNA of the CDR3 is TGTGCCAGCAGCTTAGACAGGACTAGCGGGATCTCAGAGACCCAGTACTTC. The chain has TRBV11-3 and TRBJ2-5; 12 nucleotides agree with TRBD2. The CDR3 runs to 17 residues. The germline V gene has CDR1 SGHNT and CDR2 YENEEA. With V trimmed by 0 bases and J by 4 bases, 6 bases remained unmatched. The variable domain in full, with the rest retrieved from reference TRBV11-3 and TRBJ2-5, is EAGVVQSPRYKIIEKKQPVAFWCNPISGHNTLYWYLQNLGQGPELLIRYENEEAVDDSQLPKDRFSAERLKGVDSTLKIQPAELGDSAVYLCASSLDRTSGISETQYFGPGTRLLVL.

In its sample, this clonotype ranks as medium-sized. This sequence joins TRBV10-3 and TRBJ1-2, with D unclear. The V and J ends lost 7 bases and 7 bases respectively, with 13 bases between them. The CDR3 is 12 residues long. Germline CDR1 ENHRY, CDR2 SYGVKD. The CDR3 protein is CAINGPEGGYTF. CDR3 sequence (DNA): TGTGCCATCAATGGCCCGGAGGGTGGCTACACCTTC.

This sequence joins TRBV11-3 and TRBJ2-7; TRBD2 agrees at 14 bases. Germline CDR1 reads SGHNT; CDR2 reads YENEEA. The CDR3 contains 16 residues. Trimming took 5 bases from V and 7 from J; bases not matched to a gene: 10. The CDR3 DNA reads TGTGCCAGCAGCCCGGGACTAGCGGGAGTATCGTGGGAGCAGTACTTC. Amino acids: CASSPGLAGVSWEQYF. The full variable domain, in which reference TRBV11-3 and TRBJ2-7 provide the parts outside the CDR3, is EAGVVQSPRYKIIEKKQPVAFWCNPISGHNTLYWYLQNLGQGPELLIRYENEEAVDDSQLPKDRFSAERLKGVDSTLKIQPAELGDSAVYLCASSPGLAGVSWEQYFGPGTRLTVT.

The sample holds a few counts of this clonotype. V usage is TRBV27 and J usage is TRBJ2-1; the D gene is possibly TRBD1 (5 bases). Germline V gene sequence: CDR1 MNHEY, CDR2 SMNVEV (reference sequence). This CDR3 has 13 amino acids. V was clipped by 1 base and J by 10 bases, with 11 bases between them. The CDR3 here is CASSLFPGKEQFF. The CDR3 DNA follows: TGTGCCAGCAGTTTATTTCCAGGGAAGGAGCAGTTCTTC.